These 20 T cell receptor beta chains were all obtained from the same sample, sequenced in a study of OX40 agonist ivuxolimab in advanced cancers. Data came from immunoSEQ multiplex PCR; TCRdb stores just in-frame clones and leaves some out. The table has tens of thousands of clones, roughly 89% seen once; the top ten hold less than 0.85%. Here the sequenced sample was CD4+ or CD8+ T cells sorted from blood, taken in a trial of the OX40 agonist ivuxolimab. All receptors derive from an adult with an advanced solid tumor such as melanoma, head and neck, liver or kidney cancer.

This chain links TRBV4-2 with TRBJ1-1; D possibly corresponds to TRBD1 (5 bases). CDR1 LGHNA and CDR2 YNFKEQ come from the germline V gene. The CDR3 runs to 15 residues. Trimming left V 4 bases short and J 0 bases short, with 12 bases between. CDR3 residues: CASSRYDSMNTEAFF. The CDR3 DNA follows: TGTGCCAGCAGCCGCTATGACAGTATGAACACTGAAGCTTTCTTT.

The chain has TRBV7-8 and TRBJ2-6; 9 positions match TRBD2. The germline CDR1 and CDR2 sequences are SGHVS and FQNEAQ. The J segment lost 19 bases and the V segment lost 8 bases, leaving 18 bases of the junction unmatched. The CDR3 covers 14 residues. In nucleotides, the CDR3 is TGTGCCAGCGTCGAGCCGCTAGCGGGGCCCCCCCTTACTTTC. It is translated as CASVEPLAGPPLTF.

This clone is a singleton in its sample. This chain uses TRBV6-6 with TRBJ1-2, with D hard to call. CDR3 length: 14 residues. Trimming removed 6 bases at V and 10 bases at J, with 21 bases between. CDR1 is MNHNY and CDR2 is SVGAGI in the germline V gene (reference sequence). CDR3 region: CASSKGRDTTYYTF. The CDR3 DNA sequence: TGTGCCAGCAGCAAAGGGAGGGATACGACATACTACACCTTC.

In this sample, this clone turned up a few times. The chain links TRBV9 to TRBJ1-5; possible D gene TRBD1, 5 bases. This CDR3 region has 15 residues. CDR1 and CDR2 (germline): SGDLS, YYNGEE. V lost 3 bases and J 6 bases, leaving 16 bases between the germline ends. The CDR3 loop reads CASSEKEGLSQPQHF. The DNA for the CDR3 is TGTGCCAGCAGCGAGAAGGAGGGGCTGAGTCAGCCCCAGCATTTT.

A note on this clone: Relative to the germline gene, one junction end is altered; a read error may explain this. The gene calls are TRBV19 and TRBJ2-7; TRBD1 aligns across 9 bases. Germline assignment: CDR1 LNHDA and CDR2 SQIVND (reference sequence). The CDR3 loop spans 12 amino acids. As DNA, the CDR3 is TGTGCCAGTAGTGGCTACAGGGGGCGCGTAGACTTC. It translates to CASSGYRGRVDF. The full variable domain, completed using reference TRBV19 and TRBJ2-7, is DGGITQSPKYLFRKEGQNVTLSCEQNLNHDAMYWYRQDPGQGLRLIYYSQIVNDFQKGDIAEGYSVSREKKESFPLTVTSAQKNPTAFYLCASSGYRGRVDFGPGTRLTVT.

The chain uses TRBV5-4 and TRBJ2-3; D is unresolved. This CDR3 is 14 amino acids long. Trimming stripped 0 bases from V and 3 bases from J, with 8 bases between. The germline CDR1 and CDR2 sequences are SGHNT and YYREEE (reference sequence). The CDR3 sequence: CASSLGRETDTQYF. The CDR3, as DNA: TGTGCCAGCAGCTTGGGTCGCGAGACAGATACGCAGTATTTT.

The V gene is TRBV7-2, the J gene TRBJ2-1; 9 bases are shared with TRBD2. The CDR3 runs 15 residues. Germline V CDR1 and CDR2: SGHTA, FQGNSA. V lost 5 bases to trimming and J lost 4 bases; unmatched junction nucleotides: 6. CDR3 sequence reads: CASSLKTSGYNEQFF. In nucleotides, the CDR3 is TGTGCCAGCAGCCTTAAGACTAGCGGATACAATGAGCAGTTCTTC.

This sequence joins TRBV6-5 and TRBJ1-2, with D possibly TRBD1 on 5 matching bases. The V end was cut by 3 bases, the J end by 2 bases, with 10 bases between. CDR1 and CDR2 (germline): MNHEY, SVGAGI. There are 14 residues in the CDR3. CDR3 DNA sequence: TGTGCCAGCAGTTATGCCGACAGAAACTATGGCTACACCTTC. Its protein product is CASSYADRNYGYTF.

The chain combines TRBV7-2 with TRBJ2-4; D possibly corresponds to TRBD1 (5 bases). This CDR3 comprises 14 residues. Germline values: CDR1 SGHTA, CDR2 FQGNSA. V was cut by 7 bases and J by 7 bases, with 17 bases left in between. The CDR3 spells CASTPGQGYNIQYF. The CDR3 nucleotides read TGTGCCAGCACCCCCGGGCAGGGATACAACATTCAGTACTTC.

The rearrangement joins TRBV18 to TRBJ1-5, with 9 bases lining up with TRBD1. Trimming took 4 bases from V and 7 from J; bases not matched to a gene: 8. CDR1 and CDR2 (germline): KGHSH, LQKENI. The CDR3 spans 15 residues. The CDR3 bases are TGTGCCAGCTCACAACGGACAGGGGAAATACAGCCCCAGCATTTT. It specifies CASSQRTGEIQPQHF.

The gene calls are TRBV19 and TRBJ2-2; TRBD2 matches at 9 bases. This CDR3 is built from 15 residues. The V and J ends lost 5 bases and 4 bases, in that order; junction bases with no gene match: 5. The V gene's germline CDR1 is LNHDA and CDR2 SQIVND (reference sequence). The CDR3 is CASSPGTSLTGELFF. The CDR3 coding sequence is TGTGCCAGTAGTCCCGGGACTAGCCTCACCGGGGAGCTGTTTTTT.

In its sample, this clone was seen a few times. The V call is TRBV28, the J call TRBJ2-7; TRBD1 aligns across 7 bases. The germline V gene has CDR1 MDHEN and CDR2 SYDVKM. CDR3 length: 16 residues. V shed 8 bases, J shed 0 bases, and the junction held 13 bases outside the gene matches. The DNA for the CDR3 is TGTGCCAGCGGCTGGCTAGGGGGCCGACGCTCCTACGAGCAGTACTTC. It specifies CASGWLGGRRSYEQYF.

This rearrangement joins TRBV5-1 to TRBJ2-3, with D possibly called TRBD1 or TRBD2 (6 bases each). CDR1 is SGHRS and CDR2 is YFSETQ in the germline V gene. V dropped 3 bases and J dropped 4 bases, with 21 bases sitting between them. The CDR3 covers 17 residues. The DNA of the CDR3 is TGCGCCAGCAGCTCGATTCGACTAGGGGGATCTTCAGATACGCAGTATTTT. This sequence encodes CASSSIRLGGSSDTQYF.

This clone was counted ten times or more. The CDR3 spells CASRNQGARNEQFF. The CDR3 DNA is TGTGCCAGTCGCAATCAGGGGGCGAGGAATGAGCAGTTCTTC. This chain links TRBV19 with TRBJ2-1; 8 nucleotides line up with TRBD1. Trimming at V came to 8 bases and at J to 7 bases, leaving 10 bases not matched to a gene. Germline CDR1 reads LNHDA; CDR2 reads SQIVND (reference sequence). The CDR3 contains 14 residues.

This clone was detected once. V gene TRBV28 combines with J gene TRBJ2-3, with D unresolved. The CDR3 loop spans 12 amino acids. Germline lookup yields CDR1 MDHEN and CDR2 SYDVKM. V dropped 1 base and J dropped 6 bases, with 5 bases sitting between them. This chain's CDR3 is CASSLYPDTQYF. The CDR3 DNA sequence: TGTGCCAGCAGTTTATACCCTGATACGCAGTATTTT.

This chain joins TRBV7-3 and TRBJ2-6; D possibly corresponds to TRBD1 (6 bases). Trimming removed 7 bases at V and 4 bases at J, with 11 bases between. CDR1 is SGHTA, CDR2 FQGTGA, per germline. The CDR3 has 14 residues. This CDR3 reads CASTAGAGANVLTF. CDR3 nucleotide sequence: TGTGCCAGCACGGCAGGGGCCGGGGCCAACGTCCTGACTTTC.

The rearrangement joins TRBV27 to TRBJ1-1; D possibly corresponds to TRBD1 (6 bases). Trimming removed 4 bases at V and 6 bases at J, with 15 bases between. Germline V gives CDR1 MNHEY, CDR2 SMNVEV (reference sequence). The CDR3 extends over 14 amino acids. This CDR3 is CASSSLQGAPEAFF. In DNA, the CDR3 is TGTGCCAGCAGTTCCTTACAGGGTGCCCCTGAAGCTTTCTTT.

The chain recombines TRBV14 with TRBJ1-4; a weak D match, TRBD1 (5 bases). V was shortened by 2 bases and J by 6 bases, with 16 bases between the two germline ends. Germline V gene sequence: CDR1 SGHDN, CDR2 FVKESK. The CDR3 runs to 16 residues. CDR3 bases: TGTGCCAGCAGCCAACGACCGGGGGTTGGAGATGAAAAACTGTTTTTT. Protein product: CASSQRPGVGDEKLFF.

The chain employs TRBV28 and TRBJ1-6, with D tentatively TRBD1 (5 bases). The CDR3 is 13 amino acids. Trimming took 8 bases from V and 9 from J, leaving 14 bases between them. The V gene's germline CDR1 is MDHEN and CDR2 SYDVKM. The CDR3, as DNA: TGTGCCAGCGTTCCCGGGAGGGGTTCACCCCTCCACTTT. Translation gives CASVPGRGSPLHF. Variable domain in full (rest from reference TRBV28 and TRBJ1-6): DVKVTQSSRYLVKRTGEKVFLECVQDMDHENMFWYRQDPGLGLRLIYFSYDVKMKEKGDIPEGYSVSREKKERFSLILESASTNQTSMYLCASVPGRGSPLHFGNGTRLTVT.

This clone was picked up one time. The chain recombines TRBV27 with TRBJ1-2; D not certain. The CDR3 sequence is 13 residues long. Germline CDR1 reads MNHEY; CDR2 reads SMNVEV (reference sequence). Trimming took off 6 bases at V and 3 bases at J, with 11 bases between the two ends. The CDR3 DNA reads as TGTGCCAGCAGACCAGACATGGACTATGGCTACACCTTC. This sequence encodes CASRPDMDYGYTF.